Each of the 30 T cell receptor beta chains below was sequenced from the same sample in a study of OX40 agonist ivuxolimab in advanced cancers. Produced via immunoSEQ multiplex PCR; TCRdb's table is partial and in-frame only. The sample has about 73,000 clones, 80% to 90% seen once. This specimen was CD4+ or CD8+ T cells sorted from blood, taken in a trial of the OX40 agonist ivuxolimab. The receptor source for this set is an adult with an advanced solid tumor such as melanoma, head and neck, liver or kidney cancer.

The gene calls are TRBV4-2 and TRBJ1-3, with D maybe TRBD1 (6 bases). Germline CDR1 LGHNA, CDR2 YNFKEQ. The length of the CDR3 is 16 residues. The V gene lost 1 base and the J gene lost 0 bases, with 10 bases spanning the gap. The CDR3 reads CASSQGTASSGNTIYF. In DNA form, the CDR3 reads TGTGCCAGCAGCCAAGGGACAGCGAGCTCTGGAAACACCATATATTTT.

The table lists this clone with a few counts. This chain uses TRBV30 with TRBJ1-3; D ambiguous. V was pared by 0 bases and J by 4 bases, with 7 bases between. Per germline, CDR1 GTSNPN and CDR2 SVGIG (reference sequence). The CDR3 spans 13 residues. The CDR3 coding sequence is TGTGCCTGGAGTGTACTCGGGGGAAACACCATATATTTT. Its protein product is CAWSVLGGNTIYF.

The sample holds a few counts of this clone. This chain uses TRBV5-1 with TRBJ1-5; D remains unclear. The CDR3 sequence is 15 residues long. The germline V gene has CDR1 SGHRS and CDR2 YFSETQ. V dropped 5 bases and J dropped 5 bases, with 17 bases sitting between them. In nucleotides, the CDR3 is TGCGCCAGCAGTCCCACCTCTGGGGTCCATCAGCCCCAGCATTTT. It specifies CASSPTSGVHQPQHF. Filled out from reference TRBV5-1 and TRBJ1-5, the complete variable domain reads KAGVTQTPRYLIKTRGQQVTLSCSPISGHRSVSWYQQTPGQGLQFLFEYFSETQRNKGNFPGRFSGRQFSNSRSEMNVSTLELGDSALYLCASSPTSGVHQPQHFGDGTRLSIL.

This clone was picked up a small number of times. The CDR3: CASSETGGGYTEAFF. Written as DNA, the CDR3 is TGTGCCAGCAGCGAGACAGGGGGCGGGTACACTGAAGCTTTCTTT. The V gene is TRBV6-6, the J gene TRBJ1-1, with 10 bases matching TRBD1. The CDR3 length is 15 residues. The ends lost 6 bases at V and 3 bases at J; junction bases unmatched: 7. The germline gives CDR1 MNHNY, CDR2 SVGAGI (reference sequence).

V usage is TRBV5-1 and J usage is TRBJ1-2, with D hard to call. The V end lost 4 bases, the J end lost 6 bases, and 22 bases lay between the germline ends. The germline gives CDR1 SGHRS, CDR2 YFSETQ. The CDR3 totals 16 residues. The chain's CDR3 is CASSREGSYLGDGYTF. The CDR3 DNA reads TGCGCCAGCAGCCGGGAAGGGTCTTACCTTGGGGATGGCTACACCTTC.

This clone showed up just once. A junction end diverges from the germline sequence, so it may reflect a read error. Written as DNA, the CDR3 is TGTGCCAGCAGCTTCCACACCGGGGAGCTGTTTTTT. Its protein is CASSFHTGELFF. V and J are TRBV5-1 and TRBJ2-2; no definite D call. The CDR3 covers 12 residues. CDR1 and CDR2 from the germline V gene are SGHRS and YFSETQ.

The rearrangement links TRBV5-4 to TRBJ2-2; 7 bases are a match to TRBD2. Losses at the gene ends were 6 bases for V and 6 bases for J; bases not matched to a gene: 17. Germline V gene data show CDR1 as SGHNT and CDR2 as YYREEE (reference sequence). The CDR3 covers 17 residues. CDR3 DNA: TGTGCCAGCACCCTATCCGTCAGCGGGAAAGGGGCCGGGGAGCTGTTTTTT. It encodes CASTLSVSGKGAGELFF.

CDR3 in DNA: TGTGCCAGCAGCACCCAGAGCAGCACAGATACGCAGTATTTT. Its translation is CASSTQSSTDTQYF. The chain recombines TRBV5-4 with TRBJ2-3; the D is unclear. Germline V gene data show CDR1 as SGHNT and CDR2 as YYREEE (reference sequence). The CDR3 consists of 14 residues. Between the trimmed V and J ends, which lost 4 bases and 0 bases, there was a span of 9 bases.

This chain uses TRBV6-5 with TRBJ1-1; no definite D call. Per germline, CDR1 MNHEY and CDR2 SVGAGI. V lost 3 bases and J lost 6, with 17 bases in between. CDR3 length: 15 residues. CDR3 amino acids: CASSYSGPVGSEAFF. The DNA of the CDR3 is TGTGCCAGCAGTTATTCGGGCCCGGTGGGTTCTGAAGCTTTCTTT.

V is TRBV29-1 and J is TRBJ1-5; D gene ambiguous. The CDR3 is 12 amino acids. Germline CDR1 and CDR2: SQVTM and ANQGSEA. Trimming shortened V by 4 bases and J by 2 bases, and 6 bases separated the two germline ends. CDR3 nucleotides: TGCAGCGTTGGAGGAGGCAATCAGCCCCAGCATTTT. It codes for CSVGGGNQPQHF.

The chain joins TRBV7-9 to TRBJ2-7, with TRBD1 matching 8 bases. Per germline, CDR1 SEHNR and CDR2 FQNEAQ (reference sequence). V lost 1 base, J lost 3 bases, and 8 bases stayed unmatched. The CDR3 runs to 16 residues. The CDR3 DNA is TGTGCCAGCAGCTTAGGGTTCGGGACAGGCCTCTACGAGCAGTACTTC. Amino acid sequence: CASSLGFGTGLYEQYF. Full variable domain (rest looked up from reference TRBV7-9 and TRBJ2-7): DTGVSQNPRHKITKRGQNVTFRCDPISEHNRLYWYRQTLGQGPEFLTYFQNEAQLEKSRLLSDRFSAERPKGSFSTLEIQRTEQGDSAMYLCASSLGFGTGLYEQYFGPGTRLTVT.

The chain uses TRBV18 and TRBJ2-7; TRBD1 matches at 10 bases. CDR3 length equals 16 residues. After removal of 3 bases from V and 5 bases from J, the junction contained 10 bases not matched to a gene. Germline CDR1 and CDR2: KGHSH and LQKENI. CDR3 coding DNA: TGTGCCAGCTCACCCCAAATAGGGACAGGGGCCAACGAGCAGTACTTC. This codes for CASSPQIGTGANEQYF. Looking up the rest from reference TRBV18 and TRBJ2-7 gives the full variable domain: NAGVMQNPRHLVRRRGQEARLRCSPMKGHSHVYWYRQLPEEGLKFMVYLQKENIIDESGMPKERFSAEFPKEGPSILRIQQVVRGDSAAYFCASSPQIGTGANEQYFGPGTRLTVT.

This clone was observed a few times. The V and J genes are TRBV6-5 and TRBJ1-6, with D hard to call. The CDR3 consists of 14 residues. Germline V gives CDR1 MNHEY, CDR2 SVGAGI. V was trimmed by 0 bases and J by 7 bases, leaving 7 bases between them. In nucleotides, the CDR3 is TGTGCCAGCAGTTACTCGATTGGGAATTCACCCCTCCACTTT. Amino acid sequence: CASSYSIGNSPLHF.

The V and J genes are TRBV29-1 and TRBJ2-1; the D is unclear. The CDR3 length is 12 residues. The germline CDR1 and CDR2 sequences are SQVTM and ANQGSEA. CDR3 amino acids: CRSTSRNNEQFF. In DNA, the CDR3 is TGCAGATCGACAAGCAGAAACAATGAGCAGTTCTTC.

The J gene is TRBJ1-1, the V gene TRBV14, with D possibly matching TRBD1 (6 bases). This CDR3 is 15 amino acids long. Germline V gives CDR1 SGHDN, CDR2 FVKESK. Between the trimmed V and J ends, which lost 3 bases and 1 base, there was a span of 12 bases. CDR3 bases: TGTGCCAGCAGCCAGGGGGCAGGACAGAACACTGAAGCTTTCTTT. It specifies CASSQGAGQNTEAFF.

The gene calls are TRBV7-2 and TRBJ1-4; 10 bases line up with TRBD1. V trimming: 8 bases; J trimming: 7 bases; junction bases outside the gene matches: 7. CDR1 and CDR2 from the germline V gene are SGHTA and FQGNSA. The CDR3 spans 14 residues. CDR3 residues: CASGRGQGTEKLFF. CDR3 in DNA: TGTGCCAGCGGCCGGGGACAGGGGACTGAAAAACTGTTTTTT. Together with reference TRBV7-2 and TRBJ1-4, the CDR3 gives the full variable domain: GAGVSQSPSNKVTEKGKDVELRCDPISGHTALYWYRQSLGQGLEFLIYFQGNSAPDKSGLPSDRFSAERTGGSVSTLTIQRTQQEDSAVYLCASGRGQGTEKLFFGSGTQLSVL.

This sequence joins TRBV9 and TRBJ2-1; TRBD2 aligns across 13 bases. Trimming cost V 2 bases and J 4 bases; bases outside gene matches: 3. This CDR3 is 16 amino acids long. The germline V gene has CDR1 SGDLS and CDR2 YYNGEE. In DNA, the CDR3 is TGTGCCAGCAGCGTCCGGGGACTAGCGGGGTACAATGAGCAGTTCTTC. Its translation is CASSVRGLAGYNEQFF.

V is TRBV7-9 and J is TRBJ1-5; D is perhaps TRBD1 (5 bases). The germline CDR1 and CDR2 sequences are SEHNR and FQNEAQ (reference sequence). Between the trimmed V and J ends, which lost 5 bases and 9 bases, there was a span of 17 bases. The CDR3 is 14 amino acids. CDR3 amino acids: CASSLGQNLSPQHF. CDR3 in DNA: TGTGCCAGCAGCCTCGGACAAAACTTATCGCCCCAGCATTTT.

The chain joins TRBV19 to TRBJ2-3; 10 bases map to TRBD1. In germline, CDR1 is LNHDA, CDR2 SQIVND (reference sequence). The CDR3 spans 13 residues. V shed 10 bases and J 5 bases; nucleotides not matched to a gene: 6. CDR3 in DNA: TGTGCCACGGGGACAGGGGTCGAAGATACGCAGTATTTT. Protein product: CATGTGVEDTQYF.

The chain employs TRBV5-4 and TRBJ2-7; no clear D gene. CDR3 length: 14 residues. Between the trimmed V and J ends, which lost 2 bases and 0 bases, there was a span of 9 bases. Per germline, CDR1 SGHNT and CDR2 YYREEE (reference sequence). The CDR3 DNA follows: TGTGCCAGCAGCTTCCAGCGTAGCTCCTACGAGCAGTACTTC. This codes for CASSFQRSSYEQYF. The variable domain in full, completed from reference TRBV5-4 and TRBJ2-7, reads ETGVTQSPTHLIKTRGQQVTLRCSSQSGHNTVSWYQQALGQGPQFIFQYYREEENGRGNFPPRFSGLQFPNYSSELNVNALELDDSALYLCASSFQRSSYEQYFGPGTRLTVT.

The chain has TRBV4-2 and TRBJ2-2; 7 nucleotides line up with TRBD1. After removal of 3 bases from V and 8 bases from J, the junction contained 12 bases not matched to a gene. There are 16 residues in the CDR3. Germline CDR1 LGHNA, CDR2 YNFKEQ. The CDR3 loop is CASSQDQTGPGGELFF. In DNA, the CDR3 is TGTGCCAGCAGCCAGGACCAGACAGGGCCGGGGGGGGAGCTGTTTTTT.

The CDR3 DNA is TGTGCCAGCAGCGTCTCCAAAAGGAGCGGGGTATCCTACAATGAGCAGTTCTTC. Translated, it gives CASSVSKRSGVSYNEQFF. The chain uses TRBV9 and TRBJ2-1; TRBD2 matches 7 bases. The germline gives CDR1 SGDLS, CDR2 YYNGEE. CDR3 size: 18 residues. The trim removed 2 bases at V and 1 base at J, leaving 12 bases unmatched.

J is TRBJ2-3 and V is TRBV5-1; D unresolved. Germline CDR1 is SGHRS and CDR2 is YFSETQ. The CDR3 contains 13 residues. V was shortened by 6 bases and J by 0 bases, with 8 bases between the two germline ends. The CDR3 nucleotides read TGCGCCAGCAAGGTAACTAGCACAGATACGCAGTATTTT. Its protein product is CASKVTSTDTQYF.

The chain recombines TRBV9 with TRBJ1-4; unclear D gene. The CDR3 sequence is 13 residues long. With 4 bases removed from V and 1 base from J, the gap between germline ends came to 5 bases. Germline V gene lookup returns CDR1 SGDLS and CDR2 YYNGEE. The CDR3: CASSPRTNEKLFF. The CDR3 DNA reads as TGTGCCAGCAGCCCTCGAACTAATGAAAAACTGTTTTTT.

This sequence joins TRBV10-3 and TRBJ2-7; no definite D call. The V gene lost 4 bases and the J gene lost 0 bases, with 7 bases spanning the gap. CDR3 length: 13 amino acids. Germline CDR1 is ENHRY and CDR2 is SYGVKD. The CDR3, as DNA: TGTGCCATCAGTGGACGGAGCTCCTACGAGCAGTACTTC. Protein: CAISGRSSYEQYF.

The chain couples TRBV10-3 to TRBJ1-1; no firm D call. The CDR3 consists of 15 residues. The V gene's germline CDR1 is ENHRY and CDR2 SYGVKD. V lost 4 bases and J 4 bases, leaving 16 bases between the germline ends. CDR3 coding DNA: TGTGCCATCAGTGGGTCCCTTGACCGGGGCACTGAAGCTTTCTTT. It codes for CAISGSLDRGTEAFF.

The CDR3 nucleotides are TGTGCCTCCGTCCAGGGGGACACCATATATTTT. The encoded protein is CASVQGDTIYF. The chain links TRBV30 to TRBJ1-3; 7 nucleotides align to TRBD1. This CDR3 contains 11 residues. Trimming cost V 7 bases and J 8 bases; bases outside gene matches: 5. Germline V lookup: CDR1 GTSNPN, CDR2 SVGIG (reference sequence).

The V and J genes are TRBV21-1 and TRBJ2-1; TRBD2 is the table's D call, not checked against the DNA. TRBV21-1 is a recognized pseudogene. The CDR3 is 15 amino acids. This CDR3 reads CASSTGTSGSDEQFF. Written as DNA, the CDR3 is TGTGCCAGCAGCACTGGGACTAGCGGGAGCGATGAGCAGTTCTTC.

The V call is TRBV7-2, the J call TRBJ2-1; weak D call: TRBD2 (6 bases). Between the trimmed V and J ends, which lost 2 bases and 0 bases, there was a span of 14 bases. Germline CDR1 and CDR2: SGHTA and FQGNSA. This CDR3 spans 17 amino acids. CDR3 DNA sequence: TGTGCCAGCAGCTTAATCTCCCGGGACTTCTCCTACAATGAGCAGTTCTTC. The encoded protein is CASSLISRDFSYNEQFF.

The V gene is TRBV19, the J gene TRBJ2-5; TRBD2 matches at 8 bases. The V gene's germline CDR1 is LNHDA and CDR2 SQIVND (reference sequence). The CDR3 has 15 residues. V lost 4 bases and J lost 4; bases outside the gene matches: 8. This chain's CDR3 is CASSTGTSVPETQYF. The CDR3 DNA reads TGTGCCAGTAGTACAGGGACTAGTGTCCCAGAGACCCAGTACTTC.